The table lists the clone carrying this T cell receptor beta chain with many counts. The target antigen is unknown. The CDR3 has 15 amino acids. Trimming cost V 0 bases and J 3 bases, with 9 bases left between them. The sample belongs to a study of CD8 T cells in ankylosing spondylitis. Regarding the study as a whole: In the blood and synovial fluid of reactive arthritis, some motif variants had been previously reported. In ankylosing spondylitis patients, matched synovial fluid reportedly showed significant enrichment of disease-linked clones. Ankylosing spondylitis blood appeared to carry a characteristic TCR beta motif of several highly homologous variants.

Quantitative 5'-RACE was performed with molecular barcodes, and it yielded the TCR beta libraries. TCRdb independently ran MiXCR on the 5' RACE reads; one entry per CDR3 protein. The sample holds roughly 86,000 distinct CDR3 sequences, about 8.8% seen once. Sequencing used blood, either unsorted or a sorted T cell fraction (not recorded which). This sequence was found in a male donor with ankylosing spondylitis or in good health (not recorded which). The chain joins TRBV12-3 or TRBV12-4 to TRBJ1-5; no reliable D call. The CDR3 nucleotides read TGTGCCAGCAGTTTAGCAGGCAGTCACAATCAGCCCCAGCATTTT. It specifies CASSLAGSHNQPQHF.